These 10 T cell receptor beta chains share one sample of origin, sequenced in a study of T cells in Graves' hyperthyroidism and ophthalmopathy. Amplification of TCR beta CDR3 regions used RNA as the template. Researchers ran a first-round RT-PCR on the TCR CDR3 using the HTBI primer set. From the multiplex PCR reads, TCRdb called clonotypes with MiXCR, one entry per CDR3 protein. This sample carries approximately 560,000 distinct CDR3 sequences, approximately 14% of them seen once, and the ten largest clones take around 7.3%. Input material: blood. The receptors come from a woman between 25 and 40 years old with Graves' hyperthyroidism.

About this clonotype itself: Sequence at one end of the junction differs from germline and may be a read error. The V gene is TRBV3-1, the J gene TRBJ2-1; 12 bases agree with TRBD2. The CDR3 runs 15 residues. Germline V gene lookup returns CDR1 LGHDT and CDR2 YNNKEL (reference sequence). In nucleotides, the CDR3 is TGTGCCGGCAGCCAGACTAGCGGGAGCTACAATGAGCAGTTCTTC. The encoded protein is CAGSQTSGSYNEQFF.

The CDR3: CASSQDNGEIMTDTQYF. The DNA of the CDR3 is TGCGCCAGCAGCCAAGATAATGGCGAGATTATGACAGATACGCAGTATTTT. The V gene is TRBV5-1, the J gene TRBJ2-3, with D hard to call. Per the germline V gene, CDR1 is SGHRS and CDR2 is YFSETQ. The CDR3 length is 17 residues. The V gene lost 4 bases and the J gene lost 3 bases, with 21 bases spanning the gap.

The sample holds many counts of this clonotype. The chain recombines TRBV20-1 with TRBJ2-1, with TRBD1 as a possible D gene (5 bases). The CDR3 consists of 13 residues. Trimming took off 3 bases at V and 1 base at J, with 7 bases between the two ends. CDR1 is DFQATT and CDR2 is SNEGSKA in the germline V gene (reference sequence). CDR3 region: CSARGLSYNEQFF. DNA for the CDR3: TGCAGTGCTAGGGGGCTTTCCTACAATGAGCAGTTCTTC.

The chain is built from TRBV27 and TRBJ1-5; D is unresolved. This CDR3 has 13 residues. CDR1 and CDR2 (germline): MNHEY, SMNVEV (reference sequence). V was shortened by 8 bases and J by 2 bases, with 10 bases between the two germline ends. CDR3 sequence: CASGLVGNQPQHF. DNA of the CDR3: TGTGCCAGCGGTCTTGTGGGCAATCAGCCCCAGCATTTT.

This clonotype was detected many times. The chain couples TRBV20-1 to TRBJ2-7; D possibly corresponds to TRBD1 (5 bases). There are 11 residues in the CDR3. V gave up 4 bases and J gave up 3 bases, with 7 bases separating them. Germline V gene lookup returns CDR1 DFQATT and CDR2 SNEGSKA (reference sequence). The CDR3 reads CSATRDYEQYF. CDR3 nucleotides: TGCAGTGCTACCAGGGACTACGAGCAGTACTTC.

The chain has TRBV6-5 and TRBJ2-3; D may be TRBD1 (5 bases). Trimming took 5 bases from V and 3 from J, leaving 9 bases between them. CDR1 MNHEY and CDR2 SVGAGI come from the germline V gene. This CDR3 comprises 13 residues. The chain's CDR3 is CASSTGRTDTQYF. CDR3 bases: TGTGCCAGCAGTACAGGACGGACAGATACGCAGTATTTT.

This sequence joins TRBV18 and TRBJ1-4; TRBD1 matches 7 bases. In germline, CDR1 is KGHSH, CDR2 LQKENI. The length of the CDR3 is 15 residues. Trimming took 3 bases from V and 4 from J; bases not matched to a gene: 5. The CDR3 DNA is TGTGCCAGCTCACCTCAACGGGACAGTAATGAAAAACTGTTTTTT. Translated, it gives CASSPQRDSNEKLFF.

The chain combines TRBV6-4 with TRBJ2-1; D might be TRBD1 (7 bases). Germline values: CDR1 MRHNA, CDR2 SNTAGT. The CDR3 length is 16 residues. The V and J ends lost 5 bases and 3 bases respectively, with 17 bases between them. The chain's CDR3 is CASSPSEGAGYNEQFF. The CDR3, as DNA: TGTGCCAGCAGTCCCTCGGAGGGGGCGGGCTACAATGAGCAGTTCTTC.

The gene calls are TRBV7-6 and TRBJ2-1, with 14 bases lining up with TRBD2. CDR3 length: 21 residues. V was pared by 5 bases and J by 3 bases, with 18 bases of the junction left unmatched. Germline V gene lookup returns CDR1 SGHVS and CDR2 FNYEAQ. Here the CDR3 DNA reads TGTGCCAGCAGCACTCCCCCGGGACTAGCGGGAGTGTCCCGAAGCTACAATGAGCAGTTCTTC. Amino acid sequence: CASSTPPGLAGVSRSYNEQFF.

This clonotype appeared a few times. The chain employs TRBV20-1 and TRBJ2-2, with 8 bases lining up with TRBD2. The CDR3 is 15 residues long. Germline V lookup: CDR1 DFQATT, CDR2 SNEGSKA (reference sequence). J was trimmed by 3 bases and V by 5 bases; bases with no gene match: 8. Written as DNA, the CDR3 is TGCAGTGCTCAAGTAGCGGGACTCGACACCGGGGAGCTGTTTTTT. As protein: CSAQVAGLDTGELFF.